Following are 27 T cell receptor beta chains from one sample sequenced in a study of cytomegalovirus exposure and HLA in healthy donors. Assay used: immunoSEQ multiplex PCR; TCRdb lists only in-frame clones, some missing. The table records more than 110,000 clones, approximately 94% of them present only once. The specimen sequenced was PBMCs. The receptors shown here come from a man younger than 35 in good health and CMV-seropositive.

The chain is built from TRBV5-6 and TRBJ1-5; weak D call: TRBD1 (6 bases). The length of the CDR3 is 13 residues. The V end lost 2 bases, the J end lost 5 bases, and 8 bases lay between the germline ends. Germline CDR1 SGHDT, CDR2 YYEEEE. CDR3 residues: CASSFSGDQPQHF. For the CDR3, the DNA is TGTGCCAGCAGCTTTTCAGGGGATCAGCCCCAGCATTTT.

As concerns this clone: Its ends do not fully match the called genes, so a read error is possible. The chain links TRBV6-1 to TRBJ2-5, with a tentative D call TRBD1 (5 bases). CDR1 and CDR2 (germline): MNHNS, SASEGT. The CDR3 is 12 residues long. The DNA for the CDR3 is TGTGCCATCAGAGATGCCCGACAGTTGGCGGACTTC. As protein: CAIRDARQLADF.

The V gene is TRBV27, the J gene TRBJ2-7; D perhaps matches TRBD2 (8 bases). V was clipped by 5 bases and J by 6 bases, with 14 bases between them. Germline CDR1 is MNHEY and CDR2 is SMNVEV (reference sequence). The CDR3 contains 13 residues. Here the CDR3 DNA reads TGTGCCAGCAGTCCGGGGGGGACAGCCGAGCAGTACTTC. Translation: CASSPGGTAEQYF.

The chain has TRBV10-3 and TRBJ2-7; 13 bases align to TRBD2. The V segment lost 8 bases and the J segment 4 bases; nucleotides outside the gene matches: 8. This CDR3 spans 15 amino acids. Germline values: CDR1 ENHRY, CDR2 SYGVKD. The CDR3 loop reads CAIGGTSGTLYEQYF. The CDR3 nucleotides are TGTGCCATCGGTGGGACTAGCGGGACCCTATACGAGCAGTACTTC.

The chain has TRBV6-1 and TRBJ2-1; no reliable D call. Trimming pared 2 bases from V and 2 bases from J, leaving 7 bases between. Per germline, CDR1 MNHNS and CDR2 SASEGT. The CDR3 spans 14 residues. CDR3 DNA sequence: TGTGCCAGCAGTGAACTAGATGCCTACAATGAGCAGTTCTTC. Translating it yields CASSELDAYNEQFF.

This CDR3 reads CAWSVQGARFNEKLFF. DNA of the CDR3: TGTGCCTGGAGTGTACAGGGGGCGCGTTTTAATGAAAAACTGTTTTTT. V usage is TRBV30 and J usage is TRBJ1-4, with TRBD1 matching 9 bases. In germline, CDR1 is GTSNPN, CDR2 SVGIG (reference sequence). The trim removed 0 bases at V and 4 bases at J, leaving 6 bases unmatched. CDR3 length: 16 residues.

The V call is TRBV4-2, the J call TRBJ2-3, with 8 bases identical to TRBD2. Trimming took 1 base from V and 1 from J; bases not matched to a gene: 4. The CDR3 covers 16 residues. Germline assignment: CDR1 LGHNA and CDR2 YNFKEQ. For the CDR3, the DNA is TGTGCCAGCAGCCAAGTCGCGGGAGGCGGCACAGATACGCAGTATTTT. Encoded protein: CASSQVAGGGTDTQYF.

The rearrangement links TRBV2 to TRBJ2-7; 9 positions match TRBD1. There are 15 residues in the CDR3. J was trimmed by 3 bases and V by 6 bases; bases with no gene match: 9. Germline V gene sequence: CDR1 SNHLY, CDR2 FYNNEI. CDR3 in amino acids: CASRGDRVGLYEQYF. In DNA form, the CDR3 reads TGTGCCAGCAGGGGGGACAGGGTTGGACTCTACGAGCAGTACTTC.

The chain recombines TRBV28 with TRBJ2-3; 11 bases agree with TRBD2. V was pared by 8 bases and J by 3 bases, with 4 bases of the junction left unmatched. The germline V gene has CDR1 MDHEN and CDR2 SYDVKM. This CDR3 is built from 14 residues. For the CDR3, the DNA is TGTGCCAGCGGGGTAGCGGGAGGGACAGATACGCAGTATTTT. As protein: CASGVAGGTDTQYF.

The chain employs TRBV11-2 and TRBJ2-3; 13 bases agree with TRBD2. Germline V gene data show CDR1 as SGHAT and CDR2 as FQNNGV. V was clipped by 8 bases and J by 6 bases; unmatched bases: 8. There are 15 residues in the CDR3. CDR3 residues: CASAGLAGVYDTQYF. Written as DNA, the CDR3 is TGTGCCAGCGCCGGACTAGCGGGAGTTTATGATACGCAGTATTTT. Based on the CDR3 plus reference TRBV11-2 and TRBJ2-3, the full variable domain is EAGVAQSPRYKIIEKRQSVAFWCNPISGHATLYWYQQILGQGPKLLIQFQNNGVVDDSQLPKDRFSAERLKGVDSTLKIQPAKLEDSAVYLCASAGLAGVYDTQYFGPGTRLTVL.

The V call is TRBV7-6, the J call TRBJ2-7; 9 bases line up with TRBD2. Germline assignment: CDR1 SGHVS and CDR2 FNYEAQ. The V segment lost 0 bases and the J segment 2 bases; nucleotides outside the gene matches: 5. The CDR3 runs to 16 residues. In DNA form, the CDR3 reads TGTGCCAGCAGCTTAGCCCCTAGCGGGGATACCTACGAGCAGTACTTC. It specifies CASSLAPSGDTYEQYF.

This chain joins TRBV6-1 and TRBJ2-5, with TRBD2 matching over 11 bases. Germline V CDR1 and CDR2: MNHNS, SASEGT. J was trimmed by 2 bases and V by 5 bases; bases with no gene match: 7. This CDR3 has 16 residues. The DNA for the CDR3 is TGTGCCAGCAGTAAAGTAGCGGGAGGGTTACAAGAGACCCAGTACTTC. Translation gives CASSKVAGGLQETQYF.

CDR3 residues: CASSYSTGTHYGYTF. For the CDR3, the DNA is TGTGCCAGCAGTTACTCGACAGGGACCCACTATGGCTACACCTTC. The V call is TRBV6-6, the J call TRBJ1-2; 7 nucleotides match TRBD1. The V segment lost 0 bases and the J segment 3 bases; nucleotides outside the gene matches: 4. Germline-derived CDR1 and CDR2 are MNHNY and SVGAGI (reference sequence). The CDR3 has 15 residues.

The V gene is TRBV7-8, the J gene TRBJ1-1; D possibly corresponds to TRBD1 (6 bases). Germline V gene sequence: CDR1 SGHVS, CDR2 FQNEAQ. The CDR3 length is 15 residues. V was clipped by 5 bases and J by 6 bases, with 19 bases between them. The CDR3 DNA follows: TGTGCCAGCAGCGGATGGACAGTGAGGTCGGCTGAAGCTTTCTTT. It encodes CASSGWTVRSAEAFF.

The V and J genes are TRBV6-1 and TRBJ2-1, with D tentatively TRBD2 (5 bases). Trimming shortened V by 0 bases and J by 3 bases, and 12 bases separated the two germline ends. The germline gives CDR1 MNHNS, CDR2 SASEGT. The CDR3 loop spans 16 amino acids. CDR3 bases: TGTGCCAGCAGTGAAGCCGAGAGGGTTCTCTACAATGAGCAGTTCTTC. It codes for CASSEAERVLYNEQFF.

The V call is TRBV30, the J call TRBJ1-5; TRBD1 might be the D (5 bases). Trimming shortened V by 1 base and J by 5 bases, and 9 bases separated the two germline ends. CDR3 size: 13 residues. Germline V CDR1 and CDR2: GTSNPN, SVGIG (reference sequence). DNA for the CDR3: TGTGCCTGGAGTGAGGCCAGGGATCAGCCCCAGCATTTT. The encoded protein is CAWSEARDQPQHF. Full variable domain (outside the CDR3, taken from reference TRBV30 and TRBJ1-5): SQTIHQWPATLVQPVGSPLSLECTVEGTSNPNLYWYRQAAGRGLQLLFYSVGIGQISSEVPQNLSASRPQDRQFILSSKKLLLSDSGFYLCAWSEARDQPQHFGDGTRLSIL.

The chain couples TRBV5-5 to TRBJ1-5; D perhaps matches TRBD1 (5 bases). Trimming took off 4 bases at V and 1 base at J, with 15 bases between the two ends. This CDR3 has 16 residues. From germline, CDR1 is SGHKS and CDR2 YYEKEE (reference sequence). The CDR3 region is CASSPRGMGSNQPQHF. CDR3 in DNA: TGTGCCAGCAGCCCCCGGGGGATGGGGAGCAATCAGCCCCAGCATTTT. The entire variable domain, with the rest obtained from reference TRBV5-5 and TRBJ1-5, is as follows: DAGVTQSPTHLIKTRGQQVTLRCSPISGHKSVSWYQQVLGQGPQFIFQYYEKEERGRGNFPDRFSARQFPNYSSELNVNALLLGDSALYLCASSPRGMGSNQPQHFGDGTRLSIL.

V and J are TRBV11-3 and TRBJ2-7, with 11 bases identical to TRBD2. With V trimmed by 3 bases and J by 6 bases, 1 base remained unmatched. Per germline, CDR1 SGHNT and CDR2 YENEEA. The CDR3 consists of 13 residues. CDR3 residues: CASSFLAGGEQYF. The DNA for the CDR3 is TGTGCCAGCAGCTTTCTAGCGGGAGGCGAGCAGTACTTC.

The rearrangement joins TRBV30 to TRBJ2-7; 7 bases are a match to TRBD1. The length of the CDR3 is 12 residues. Germline V gene lookup returns CDR1 GTSNPN and CDR2 SVGIG (reference sequence). With V trimmed by 4 bases and J by 3 bases, 3 bases remained unmatched. The CDR3, as DNA: TGTGCCTGGACCGACAGGGACTACGAGCAGTACTTC. Its protein is CAWTDRDYEQYF.

The chain recombines TRBV6-5 with TRBJ2-3; 10 nucleotides agree with TRBD2. V lost 2 bases, J lost 6 bases, and 5 bases stayed unmatched. CDR3 length: 15 residues. Germline lookup yields CDR1 MNHEY and CDR2 SVGAGI. Here the CDR3 DNA reads TGTGCCAGCAGTTACGGGCCAGCGGGAGGGGATACGCAGTATTTT. This translates into CASSYGPAGGDTQYF.

This clone was recorded once. Other DNA sequences in the sample encode the same CDR3. V and J are TRBV2 and TRBJ2-7, with D tentatively TRBD2 (6 bases). Between the trimmed V and J ends, which lost 8 bases and 5 bases, there was a span of 16 bases. The CDR3 has 13 residues. Looked up from germline, CDR1 is SNHLY and CDR2 is FYNNEI. The chain's CDR3 is CASGGTVGDEQYF. The CDR3 region has the DNA TGTGCCAGCGGCGGGACGGTGGGCGACGAGCAGTACTTC. Based on the CDR3 plus reference TRBV2 and TRBJ2-7, the full variable domain is EPEVTQTPSHQVTQMGQEVILRCVPISNHLYFYWYRQILGQKVEFLVSFYNNEISEKSEIFDDQFSVERPDGSNFTLKIRSTKLEDSAMYFCASGGTVGDEQYFGPGTRLTVT.

The chain joins TRBV6-5 to TRBJ2-1; D is ambiguous. The V end lost 2 bases, the J end lost 8 bases, and 10 bases lay between the germline ends. The germline V gene encodes CDR1 MNHEY and CDR2 SVGAGI. This CDR3 is built from 13 residues. DNA of the CDR3: TGTGCCAGCAGTTACACAAGTACCGATGAGCAGTTCTTC. Its protein is CASSYTSTDEQFF.

The chain has TRBV28 and TRBJ2-2, with TRBD1 matching over 12 bases. V shed 6 bases and J 4 bases; nucleotides not matched to a gene: 3. The length of the CDR3 is 15 residues. CDR1 and CDR2 (germline): MDHEN, SYDVKM. CDR3 DNA sequence: TGTGCCAGCAGACGGGACAGGGGGCGCACCGGGGAGCTGTTTTTT. It encodes CASRRDRGRTGELFF.

This chain joins TRBV5-4 and TRBJ2-7; the match to TRBD1 covers 10 bases. Germline trimming cut 1 base from V and 2 bases from J; bases unmatched to any gene: 3. CDR1 SGHNT and CDR2 YYREEE come from the germline V gene (reference sequence). The CDR3 is 15 residues long. CDR3 region: CASSLPDRGTYEQYF. The CDR3, as DNA: TGTGCCAGCAGCTTGCCGGACAGGGGGACCTACGAGCAGTACTTC.

The chain uses TRBV5-4 and TRBJ1-1; D unclear. V was clipped by 0 bases and J by 1 base, with 7 bases between them. Germline V lookup: CDR1 SGHNT, CDR2 YYREEE (reference sequence). The CDR3 totals 14 residues. The chain's CDR3 is CASSLVAGNTEAFF. DNA of the CDR3: TGTGCCAGCAGCTTGGTGGCAGGGAACACTGAAGCTTTCTTT. Full variable domain (remainder filled in from reference TRBV5-4 and TRBJ1-1): ETGVTQSPTHLIKTRGQQVTLRCSSQSGHNTVSWYQQALGQGPQFIFQYYREEENGRGNFPPRFSGLQFPNYSSELNVNALELDDSALYLCASSLVAGNTEAFFGQGTRLTVV.

The chain couples TRBV5-1 to TRBJ2-3; 8 nucleotides align to TRBD1. J was trimmed by 6 bases and V by 6 bases; bases with no gene match: 9. Germline values: CDR1 SGHRS, CDR2 YFSETQ. The CDR3 totals 14 residues. CDR3 nucleotide sequence: TGCGCCAGCACAAGGACAGGGTGGGGGGATACGCAGTATTTT. This translates into CASTRTGWGDTQYF.

The chain combines TRBV5-1 with TRBJ1-1; D possibly corresponds to TRBD1 (6 bases). With 4 bases removed from V and 1 base from J, the gap between germline ends came to 11 bases. CDR1 SGHRS and CDR2 YFSETQ come from the germline V gene. The CDR3 is 14 residues long. Written as DNA, the CDR3 is TGCGCCAGCAGCCCACAGGGCGAGAACACTGAAGCTTTCTTT. It specifies CASSPQGENTEAFF.